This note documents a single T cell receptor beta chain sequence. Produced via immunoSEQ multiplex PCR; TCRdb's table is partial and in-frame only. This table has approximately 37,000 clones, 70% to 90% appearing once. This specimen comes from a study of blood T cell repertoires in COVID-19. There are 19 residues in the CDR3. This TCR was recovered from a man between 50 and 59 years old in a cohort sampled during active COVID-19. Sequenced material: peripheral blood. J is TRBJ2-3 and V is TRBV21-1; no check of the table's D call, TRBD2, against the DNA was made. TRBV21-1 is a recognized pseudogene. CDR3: CASSKPTWTSGGPPDTQYF. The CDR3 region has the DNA TGTGCCAGCAGCAAACCAACCTGGACTAGCGGGGGGCCCCCAGATACGCAGTATTTT.